The clone carrying this T cell receptor (beta chain) was recorded a few times. Its target is unknown. These data belong to a study of CD8 T cells in ankylosing spondylitis. Study-level results: There was reportedly significant enrichment of clones that were disease-linked in matched ankylosing spondylitis synovial fluid. Blood from ankylosing spondylitis patients appeared to carry a characteristic roughly 8-variant TCR beta motif.

Using quantitative 5'-RACE with molecular barcodes, the authors made TCR beta libraries. TCRdb called the 5' RACE reads again in MiXCR, with one record for every CDR3 protein. Of about 440,000 distinct CDR3 sequences listed, about 15% were seen once; the top ten hold 1%. Looked up from germline, CDR1 is DFQATT and CDR2 is SNEGSKA (reference sequence). This CDR3 is built from 16 residues. With 0 bases removed from V and 0 bases from J, the gap between germline ends came to 12 bases. The chain has TRBV20-1 and TRBJ1-3, with D tentatively TRBD1 (5 bases). Sample: blood, either unsorted or a sorted T cell fraction (not recorded which). This receptor was identified in a male donor with ankylosing spondylitis. CDR3 region: CSAREPSGGSGNTIYF. The CDR3 DNA reads TGCAGTGCTAGAGAGCCCAGTGGGGGCTCTGGAAACACCATATATTTT.